Shown below are 21 T cell receptor beta chains from a single sample sequenced in a study of early T cells in non-severe SARS-CoV-2 infection. TCRdb re-called the 5' RACE reads through MiXCR, storing one row per CDR3 protein. Among some 50,000 distinct CDR3 sequences listed, more than 9% were seen once. The source material was whole blood. These TCRs come from an adult who was a healthcare worker with PCR-confirmed SARS-CoV-2 infection or an uninfected control (not recorded which).

This clonotype has ten or more counts. This rearrangement joins TRBV11-2 to TRBJ2-1; D uncertain. V lost 6 bases and J lost 7, with 13 bases in between. Germline loops: CDR1 SGHAT, CDR2 FQNNGV. This CDR3 has 13 residues. The DNA for the CDR3 is TGTGCCAGCAGTTTTCTTAACCCGAATGAGCAGTTCTTC. This gives the protein CASSFLNPNEQFF. The complete variable domain, with remaining parts taken from reference TRBV11-2 and TRBJ2-1, reads EAGVAQSPRYKIIEKRQSVAFWCNPISGHATLYWYQQILGQGPKLLIQFQNNGVVDDSQLPKDRFSAERLKGVDSTLKIQPAKLEDSAVYLCASSFLNPNEQFFGPGTRLTVL.

This clonotype has more than one count but fewer than ten. The V gene is TRBV2, the J gene TRBJ2-1; D is ambiguous. Trimming took off 2 bases at V and 8 bases at J, with 7 bases between the two ends. The CDR3 contains 12 residues. The germline V gene encodes CDR1 SNHLY and CDR2 FYNNEI. The CDR3 reads CASSEMGYEQFF. CDR3 coding DNA: TGTGCCAGCAGTGAAATGGGCTATGAGCAGTTCTTC.

At least ten counts were recorded for this clonotype. The chain recombines TRBV7-9 with TRBJ1-1, with no clear D. Germline-derived CDR1 and CDR2 are SEHNR and FQNEAQ (reference sequence). CDR3 length: 15 residues. V was shortened by 1 base and J by 5 bases, with 14 bases between the two germline ends. CDR3: CASSLGVGGVTEAFF. The CDR3 coding sequence is TGTGCCAGCAGCTTAGGGGTCGGTGGGGTAACTGAAGCTTTCTTT.

This clonotype occurred many times. The chain carries TRBV19 and TRBJ2-5; maybe TRBD2 (6 bases). The CDR3 contains 15 residues. Germline values: CDR1 LNHDA, CDR2 SQIVND (reference sequence). V lost 0 bases and J lost 5, with 13 bases in between. CDR3 sequence (DNA): TGTGCCAGTAGTATAGATTTCGGGGGAAGGGAGACCCAGTACTTC. It specifies CASSIDFGGRETQYF.

This clonotype occurred many times. The chain links TRBV5-1 to TRBJ2-1; unclear D gene. V was shortened by 3 bases and J by 6 bases, with 7 bases between the two germline ends. From germline, CDR1 is SGHRS and CDR2 YFSETQ. The CDR3 spans 12 residues. Here the CDR3 reads CASSSNINEQFF. In nucleotides, the CDR3 is TGCGCCAGCAGCTCTAACATCAATGAGCAGTTCTTC.

This rearrangement joins TRBV20-1 to TRBJ2-3; D is perhaps TRBD1 (6 bases). Germline CDR1 DFQATT, CDR2 SNEGSKA (reference sequence). Between the trimmed V and J ends, which lost 4 bases and 7 bases, there was a span of 18 bases. CDR3 length equals 14 residues. The CDR3 sequence: CSATGTRTRNTQYF. The DNA of the CDR3 is TGCAGTGCTACTGGGACACGGACGCGTAATACGCAGTATTTT.

This clonotype was seen many times. This rearrangement joins TRBV4-1 to TRBJ1-6; D is undetermined. The CDR3 is 16 residues long. V lost 1 base and J 5 bases, leaving 12 bases between the germline ends. Germline V CDR1 and CDR2: MGHRA, YSYEKL. The CDR3: CASSQVEFSDNSPLHF. In DNA form, the CDR3 reads TGCGCCAGCAGCCAAGTGGAGTTTTCTGATAATTCACCCCTCCACTTT.

This clonotype has more than one count but fewer than ten. As DNA, the CDR3 is TGTGCCAGCAGTTTATCAATGGGGGAACGCCGGTTACAACGGGAGACCCAGTACTTC. This translates into CASSLSMGERRLQRETQYF. The V gene is TRBV27, the J gene TRBJ2-5, with D perhaps assigned TRBD1 or TRBD2 (5 bases each). The V end lost 0 bases, the J end lost 5 bases, and 25 bases lay between the germline ends. The CDR3 spans 19 residues. Looked up from germline, CDR1 is MNHEY and CDR2 is SMNVEV (reference sequence).

This clonotype showed up many times. The chain couples TRBV7-8 to TRBJ2-1, with 8 nucleotides matching TRBD2. CDR3 size: 12 residues. Germline V CDR1 and CDR2: SGHVS, FQNEAQ. The trim removed 5 bases at V and 15 bases at J, leaving 9 bases unmatched. CDR3 bases: TGTGCCAGCAGCCGCGGGGGGCAGGGACCGTTCTTC. Protein product: CASSRGGQGPFF.

The chain couples TRBV20-1 to TRBJ1-4, with no clear D. Trimming took off 5 bases at V and 8 bases at J, with 21 bases between the two ends. The CDR3 runs 15 residues. Germline V lookup: CDR1 DFQATT, CDR2 SNEGSKA (reference sequence). The CDR3, as DNA: TGCAGTGCTCGGTCCGGCGGGGAGATTGGGGAAAAACTGTTTTTT. It specifies CSARSGGEIGEKLFF.

This clonotype was seen a few times. This chain joins TRBV9 and TRBJ2-3; D is undetermined. Per germline, CDR1 SGDLS and CDR2 YYNGEE. Trimming took off 0 bases at V and 0 bases at J, with 11 bases between the two ends. CDR3 size: 16 residues. The DNA of the CDR3 is TGTGCCAGCAGCGTAGGGCAGATAACTAGCACAGATACGCAGTATTTT. It translates to CASSVGQITSTDTQYF.

This clonotype came up many times. The chain uses TRBV29-1 and TRBJ2-1; 7 bases fit TRBD1. The germline V gene has CDR1 SQVTM and CDR2 ANQGSEA. CDR3 length: 14 amino acids. With 6 bases clipped from V and 6 bases from J, the junction kept 11 bases outside the gene matches. DNA for the CDR3: TGCAGCGTGGGTAGGGGGCTGCCCTCCAATGAGCAGTTCTTC. It encodes CSVGRGLPSNEQFF.

This clonotype showed up many times. The rearrangement joins TRBV3-1 to TRBJ2-3; 8 nucleotides align to TRBD2. This CDR3 is built from 12 residues. Germline CDR1 reads LGHDT; CDR2 reads YNNKEL (reference sequence). V trimming: 1 base; J trimming: 12 bases; junction bases outside the gene matches: 3. CDR3 DNA: TGTGCCAGCAGCCAAGTTAGCGGGGTTCAGTATTTT. Translation gives CASSQVSGVQYF.

This clonotype was counted between two and nine times. The chain uses TRBV9 and TRBJ2-2; no clear D. Trimming left V 4 bases short and J 1 base short, with 11 bases between. The CDR3 totals 15 residues. CDR1 is SGDLS, CDR2 YYNGEE, per germline. CDR3 sequence: CASSPSPGNTGELFF. The CDR3 DNA reads as TGTGCCAGCAGCCCATCCCCAGGGAACACCGGGGAGCTGTTTTTT.

This clonotype was observed many times. The chain has TRBV18 and TRBJ2-1; 14 bases fit TRBD2. The CDR3 sequence is 15 residues long. Trimming removed 5 bases from V and 9 bases from J; junction bases left unmatched: 6. Germline V lookup: CDR1 KGHSH, CDR2 LQKENI. The CDR3: CASSSPTSGRGEQFF. DNA for the CDR3: TGTGCCAGCTCATCCCCGACTAGCGGGAGGGGTGAGCAGTTCTTC. Full variable domain (remainder filled in from reference TRBV18 and TRBJ2-1): NAGVMQNPRHLVRRRGQEARLRCSPMKGHSHVYWYRQLPEEGLKFMVYLQKENIIDESGMPKERFSAEFPKEGPSILRIQQVVRGDSAAYFCASSSPTSGRGEQFFGPGTRLTVL.

This clonotype has a count of ten or more. The V gene is TRBV7-6, the J gene TRBJ2-2; D call uncertain. The CDR3 has 16 amino acids. Germline assignment: CDR1 SGHVS and CDR2 FNYEAQ. Trimming stripped 3 bases from V and 0 bases from J, with 11 bases between. The CDR3 nucleotides read TGTGCCAGCAGCTTGGGTGCGGTCGCGAACACCGGGGAGCTGTTTTTT. It specifies CASSLGAVANTGELFF.

Within the sample, this clonotype is medium-sized. V is TRBV30 and J is TRBJ2-1; tentative D call: TRBD1 (6 bases). The CDR3 length is 13 residues. Trimming removed 0 bases at V and 6 bases at J, with 9 bases between. Germline-derived CDR1 and CDR2 are GTSNPN and SVGIG (reference sequence). As DNA, the CDR3 is TGTGCCTGGAGTGTACTCAGGGGCAATGAGCAGTTCTTC. Translating it yields CAWSVLRGNEQFF.

This clonotype was seen many times. This chain joins TRBV7-9 and TRBJ1-2; D is possibly TRBD1 (5 bases). Germline V gene data show CDR1 as SEHNR and CDR2 as FQNEAQ (reference sequence). This CDR3 comprises 15 residues. V was shortened by 1 base and J by 7 bases, with 16 bases between the two germline ends. CDR3 amino acids: CASSLDGTNTAGYTF. For the CDR3, the DNA is TGTGCCAGCAGCTTAGACGGGACGAATACCGCTGGCTACACCTTC.

The rearrangement joins TRBV19 to TRBJ2-3; 7 bases line up with TRBD1. Per the germline V gene, CDR1 is LNHDA and CDR2 is SQIVND (reference sequence). This CDR3 region has 16 residues. Trimming removed 8 bases from V and 0 bases from J; junction bases left unmatched: 11. The CDR3 protein is CASSLGTAKSTDTQYF. CDR3 nucleotide sequence: TGTGCCAGTTCCCTCGGGACAGCAAAAAGCACAGATACGCAGTATTTT.

This clonotype was observed at least ten times. V usage is TRBV7-9 and J usage is TRBJ2-5; D gene ambiguous. The germline V gene has CDR1 SEHNR and CDR2 FQNEAQ (reference sequence). There are 16 residues in the CDR3. Trimming removed 2 bases from V and 5 bases from J, with 18 bases in between. The CDR3 DNA follows: TGTGCCAGCAGCTTAAAATTCGTAGGGAAGCATGAGACCCAGTACTTC. It specifies CASSLKFVGKHETQYF. The complete variable domain, with remaining parts taken from reference TRBV7-9 and TRBJ2-5, reads DTGVSQNPRHKITKRGQNVTFRCDPISEHNRLYWYRQTLGQGPEFLTYFQNEAQLEKSRLLSDRFSAERPKGSFSTLEIQRTEQGDSAMYLCASSLKFVGKHETQYFGPGTRLLVL.

Ten or more counts support this clonotype. The rearrangement links TRBV11-3 to TRBJ1-2, with 7 bases fitting TRBD1. The CDR3 loop spans 17 amino acids. Germline loops: CDR1 SGHNT, CDR2 YENEEA. J gave up 8 bases and V 0 bases, and 15 bases lay outside the gene matches. Here the CDR3 reads CASSLDSPTGAPWGYTF. CDR3 coding DNA: TGTGCCAGCAGCTTAGATTCTCCTACAGGGGCCCCTTGGGGCTACACCTTC.